The next 21 T cell receptor beta chains were all read from a single sample in a study of post-analysis software for immune sequencing data. Study results and caveats: About five TRBV segments appeared more often in patients than in controls, and TRBV5-6, TRBV5-1 and TRBV20-1 were among these.

The antigens of these receptors remain unknown. Every TCR beta cDNA library bore unique molecular identifiers. TCRdb re-derived calls from the PCR reads in MiXCR, one entry per CDR3 protein. The sample has about 460,000 distinct CDR3 sequences; roughly 46% are singletons. Material: blood. These receptors were collected from a girl between 5 and 17 years old with multiple sclerosis.

The chain couples TRBV4-3 to TRBJ2-1; 13 nucleotides line up with TRBD2. The CDR3 is made up of 19 amino acids. CDR1 and CDR2 (germline): LGHNA, YSLEER. The junction had 9 bases not matched to a gene; V was cut back by 4 bases and J by 0 bases. The CDR3 region is CASSPWTSGSKGSYNEQFF. The CDR3 region has the DNA TGCGCCAGCAGCCCCTGGACTAGCGGGAGCAAGGGCTCCTACAATGAGCAGTTCTTC.

This chain uses TRBV12-3 or TRBV12-4 with TRBJ2-1; a weak D match, TRBD1 (5 bases). The DNA end is a closer match to TRBJ2-7, so the J assignment may be wrong. CDR3 length equals 14 residues. CDR3 DNA: TGTGCCAGCAGTTTGTCCCAGGGTTCGAGCGAGCAGTACTTC. Amino acid sequence: CASSLSQGSSEQYF.

The table lists this clonotype with a count of one. CDR3 sequence reads: CASSLERGDQPQHF. CDR3 bases: TGTGCCAGCAGCTTGGAAAGAGGGGATCAGCCCCAGCATTTT. V usage is TRBV5-5 and J usage is TRBJ1-5; D might be TRBD1 (5 bases). CDR1 SGHKS and CDR2 YYEKEE come from the germline V gene (reference sequence). Trimming removed 0 bases at V and 5 bases at J, with 9 bases between. The CDR3 is 14 residues long.

This chain links TRBV2 with TRBJ2-1; D may be TRBD2 (6 bases). V lost 7 bases, J lost 3 bases, and 7 bases lay in between. In germline, CDR1 is SNHLY, CDR2 FYNNEI. The CDR3 is made up of 12 amino acids. The CDR3, as DNA: TGTGCCAGCACAGCGGGCTACAATGAGCAGTTCTTC. This sequence encodes CASTAGYNEQFF.

Only a few counts were recorded for this clonotype. This rearrangement joins TRBV20-1 to TRBJ2-4; D is perhaps TRBD2 (5 bases). CDR1 is DFQATT, CDR2 SNEGSKA, per germline (reference sequence). With 3 bases removed from V and 13 bases from J, the gap between germline ends came to 22 bases. This CDR3 contains 14 residues. The CDR3 here is CSASKTADSLEQYF. As DNA, the CDR3 is TGCAGTGCTAGTAAAACAGCGGATTCTCTAGAGCAGTACTTC.

A few counts support this clonotype. This chain connects TRBV6-2 or TRBV6-3 to TRBJ2-1, with D unclear. Germline V gene data show CDR1 as MNHEY and CDR2 as SVGEGT. Trimming shortened V by 3 bases and J by 6 bases, and 6 bases separated the two germline ends. The CDR3 runs 12 residues. The DNA for the CDR3 is TGTGCCAGCAGTTATGGCGGCAATGAGCAGTTCTTC. Its protein product is CASSYGGNEQFF.

The V gene is TRBV6-6, the J gene TRBJ2-1; either TRBD1 or TRBD2 may fit D (5 bases each). Germline loops: CDR1 MNHNY, CDR2 SVGAGI (reference sequence). Trimming removed 1 base from V and 10 bases from J, with 5 bases in between. There are 11 residues in the CDR3. CDR3 sequence (DNA): TGTGCCAGCAGTTACTGGGGGGAGCAGTTCTTC. Translation: CASSYWGEQFF.

Of note for this clonotype: Likely a read error: the CDR3 ends without its conserved phenylalanine or tryptophan. The chain has TRBV5-1 and TRBJ2-1, with 7 bases that match TRBD1. Unmatched junction bases numbered 10, after V lost 7 bases and J lost 6 bases. The CDR3 is 14 amino acids. Germline-derived CDR1 and CDR2 are SGHRS and YFSETQ. As DNA, the CDR3 is TGCGCCAGCTCATCCGGGACAGCCTTCAATGAGCAGTTCGTC. Translated: CASSSGTAFNEQFV.

This clonotype was observed a few times. The genes are TRBV2 and TRBJ2-1; D may be TRBD2 (6 bases). V was cut by 0 bases and J by 5 bases, with 11 bases left in between. This CDR3 spans 15 amino acids. From germline, CDR1 is SNHLY and CDR2 FYNNEI. CDR3 protein: CASSEAGLPNNEQFF. CDR3 DNA sequence: TGTGCCAGCAGTGAAGCGGGACTCCCGAACAATGAGCAGTTCTTC.

This clonotype was counted a few times. The gene calls are TRBV12-3 or TRBV12-4 and TRBJ1-2; 8 bases fit TRBD1. This CDR3 spans 14 amino acids. V shed 6 bases and J 7 bases; nucleotides not matched to a gene: 10. CDR3 bases: TGTGCCAGCAGCCCCGTTACAGGGGGTAGTGGCTACACCTTC. Translation gives CASSPVTGGSGYTF.

The chain has TRBV7-2 and TRBJ1-2, with 7 bases that match TRBD1. V shed 4 bases, J shed 4 bases, and the junction held 9 bases outside the gene matches. CDR1 is SGHTA and CDR2 is FQGNSA in the germline V gene. The CDR3 spans 15 residues. CDR3 sequence: CASSSRRDSIYGYTF. In DNA, the CDR3 is TGTGCCAGCAGCTCACGCCGGGACAGTATCTATGGCTACACCTTC.

The chain employs TRBV12-3 or TRBV12-4 and TRBJ1-5; D is ambiguous. The length of the CDR3 is 14 residues. Trimming took off 6 bases at V and 2 bases at J, with 11 bases between the two ends. CDR3 loop: CASSDSWCNQPQHF. CDR3 DNA: TGTGCCAGCAGCGATAGTTGGTGCAATCAGCCCCAGCATTTT.

This chain uses TRBV5-1 with TRBJ2-7, with no clear D. CDR3 length equals 14 residues. Trimming shortened V by 0 bases and J by 5 bases, and 12 bases separated the two germline ends. Germline V gives CDR1 SGHRS, CDR2 YFSETQ. CDR3 in DNA: TGCGCCAGCAGCTTGGATGGCAGCACAAACGAGCAGTACTTC. Its translation: CASSLDGSTNEQYF. Looking up the rest from reference TRBV5-1 and TRBJ2-7 gives the full variable domain: KAGVTQTPRYLIKTRGQQVTLSCSPISGHRSVSWYQQTPGQGLQFLFEYFSETQRNKGNFPGRFSGRQFSNSRSEMNVSTLELGDSALYLCASSLDGSTNEQYFGPGTRLTVT.

The chain links TRBV5-1 to TRBJ2-7; D possibly corresponds to TRBD2 (6 bases). The CDR3 loop spans 14 amino acids. Germline V lookup: CDR1 SGHRS, CDR2 YFSETQ. Trimming removed 2 bases at V and 2 bases at J, with 11 bases between. CDR3 amino acids: CASSFGGRAYEQYF. The CDR3 bases are TGCGCCAGCAGCTTCGGGGGAAGGGCCTACGAGCAGTACTTC.

The chain links TRBV29-1 to TRBJ2-1; 14 nucleotides match TRBD2. J lost 8 bases, V lost 6 bases, and 6 bases had no gene match. The CDR3 length is 14 residues. CDR1 and CDR2 from the germline V gene are SQVTM and ANQGSEA. The CDR3 coding sequence is TGCAGCGTCTCCGGGACTAGCGGGAGCCATGAGCAGTTCTTC. Translated: CSVSGTSGSHEQFF.

This clonotype has just one count. The chain recombines TRBV9 with TRBJ1-5; D is ambiguous. V gave up 4 bases and J gave up 8 bases, with 16 bases separating them. The CDR3 has 14 amino acids. Germline V CDR1 and CDR2: SGDLS, YYNGEE. In nucleotides, the CDR3 is TGTGCCAGCAGCTTCGGACCCGATGGAGAGCCCCAGCATTTT. Translation: CASSFGPDGEPQHF.

The chain carries TRBV7-9 and TRBJ2-7; D perhaps matches TRBD2 (5 bases). V lost 1 base and J 2 bases, leaving 15 bases between the germline ends. The CDR3 has 16 residues. The germline V gene has CDR1 SEHNR and CDR2 FQNEAQ (reference sequence). The CDR3 DNA is TGTGCCAGCAGCTTAGGGTGGCCCAGGAGGACCTACGAGCAGTACTTC. Its protein is CASSLGWPRRTYEQYF.

A few counts support this clonotype. The rearrangement links TRBV10-2 to TRBJ2-5; a possible D gene is TRBD2 (6 bases). The CDR3 is 15 amino acids. V lost 8 bases to trimming and J lost 7 bases, with 23 bases between them. The germline V gene encodes CDR1 WSHSY and CDR2 SAAADI. The CDR3 DNA follows: TGCGCCAGCGTAGCAGGTAGCGGAGGTAGTGGGACCCAGTACTTC. It translates to CASVAGSGGSGTQYF.

The chain links TRBV29-1 to TRBJ1-2, with D unresolved. The V gene lost 0 bases and the J gene lost 8 bases, with 10 bases spanning the gap. CDR1 SQVTM and CDR2 ANQGSEA come from the germline V gene. This CDR3 contains 12 residues. The CDR3 nucleotides read TGCAGCGTTGAAGATCGTAGCAAAGGCTACACCTTC. It yields the protein CSVEDRSKGYTF.

This clonotype was seen a few times. V is TRBV24-1 and J is TRBJ2-1; perhaps D is TRBD1 or TRBD2 (6 bases each). The CDR3 length is 14 residues. V was trimmed by 7 bases and J by 8 bases, leaving 17 bases between them. Germline CDR1 KGHDR, CDR2 SFDVKD. The CDR3 loop is CATRKGGGTDEQFF. The CDR3 nucleotides read TGTGCCACCAGGAAAGGAGGGGGTACGGATGAGCAGTTCTTC.

The J gene is TRBJ2-5, the V gene TRBV28; no firm D call. CDR1 is MDHEN and CDR2 is SYDVKM in the germline V gene. V was pared by 3 bases and J by 5 bases, with 13 bases between. This CDR3 contains 14 residues. The CDR3 DNA follows: TGTGCCAGCAGTTTCCTCGGCAGTGAGGAGACCCAGTACTTC. This codes for CASSFLGSEETQYF. The whole variable domain, remainder taken from reference TRBV28 and TRBJ2-5, is DVKVTQSSRYLVKRTGEKVFLECVQDMDHENMFWYRQDPGLGLRLIYFSYDVKMKEKGDIPEGYSVSREKKERFSLILESASTNQTSMYLCASSFLGSEETQYFGPGTRLLVL.